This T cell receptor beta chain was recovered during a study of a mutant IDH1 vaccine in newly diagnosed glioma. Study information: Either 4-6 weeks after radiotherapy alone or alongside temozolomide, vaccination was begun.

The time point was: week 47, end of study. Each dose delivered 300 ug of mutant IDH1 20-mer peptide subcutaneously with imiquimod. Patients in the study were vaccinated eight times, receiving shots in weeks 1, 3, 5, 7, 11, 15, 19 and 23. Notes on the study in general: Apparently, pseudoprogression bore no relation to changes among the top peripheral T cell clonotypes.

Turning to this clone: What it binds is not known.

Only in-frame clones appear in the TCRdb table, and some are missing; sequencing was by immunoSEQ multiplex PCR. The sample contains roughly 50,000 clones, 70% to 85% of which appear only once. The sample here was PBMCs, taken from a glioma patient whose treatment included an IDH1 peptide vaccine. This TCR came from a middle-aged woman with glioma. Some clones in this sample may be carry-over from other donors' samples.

CDR3 sequence reads: CASSKGQGAWNSPLHF. Written as DNA, the CDR3 is TGTGCCAGTAGTAAGGGACAGGGGGCTTGGAATTCACCCCTCCACTTT. The rearrangement joins TRBV19 to TRBJ1-6, with 12 nucleotides matching TRBD1. The J segment lost 7 bases and the V segment lost 4 bases, leaving 5 bases of the junction unmatched. Germline V lookup: CDR1 LNHDA, CDR2 SQIVND (reference sequence). CDR3 size: 16 residues.